The entry below gives a single T cell receptor beta chain sequence along with its context. An end of the junction differs from the germline gene, which may be a read error. Constant-region priming of roughly 500 ng total RNA yielded TCR beta cDNA. Generation of the TCR beta libraries relied on three nested multiplex PCR rounds using slightly modified ARM-PCR. For approximately 10 cycles apiece, the opening two PCR rounds ran with TRBV1-TRBV30 forward primers and a C-beta reverse primer. TCRdb used MiXCR to reprocess the multiplex PCR reads, holding one entry per CDR3 protein. The table lists about 330,000 distinct CDR3 sequences, roughly 61% of them singletons. The sample is drawn from a study of tumor-infiltrating lymphocytes in primary liver carcinoma. Germline loops: CDR1 ENHRY, CDR2 SYGVKD. This CDR3 has 15 residues. The authors took blood RNA from unsorted whole blood and also extracted germline DNA.

Sequenced sample: peripheral blood. This TCR came from a man aged 35-49 years with primary liver carcinoma and hepatitis B virus infection. The V call is TRBV10-3, the J call TRBJ1-2; D gene uncertain. CDR3 loop: CAISESRQTNYGHTF. The CDR3 DNA sequence: TGTGCCATCAGTGAGTCGCGGCAAACTAACTATGGCCACACCTTC.